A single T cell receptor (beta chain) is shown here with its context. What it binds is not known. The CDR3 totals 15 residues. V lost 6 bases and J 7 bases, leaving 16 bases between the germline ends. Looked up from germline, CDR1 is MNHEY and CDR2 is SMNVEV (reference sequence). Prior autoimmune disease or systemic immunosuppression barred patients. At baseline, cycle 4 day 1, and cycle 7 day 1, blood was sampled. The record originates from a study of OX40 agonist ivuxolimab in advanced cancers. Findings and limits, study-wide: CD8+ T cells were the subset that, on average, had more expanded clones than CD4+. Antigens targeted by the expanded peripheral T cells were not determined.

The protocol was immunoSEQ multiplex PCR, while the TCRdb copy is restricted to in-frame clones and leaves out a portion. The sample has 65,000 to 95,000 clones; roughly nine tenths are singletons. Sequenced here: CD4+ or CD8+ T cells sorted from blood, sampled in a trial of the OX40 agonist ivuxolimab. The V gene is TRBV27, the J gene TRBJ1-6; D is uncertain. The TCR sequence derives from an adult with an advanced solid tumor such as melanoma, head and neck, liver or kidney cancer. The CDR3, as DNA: TGTGCCAGCAGATATGGGTCCTATACAAATTCACCCCTCCACTTT. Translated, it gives CASRYGSYTNSPLHF.